The clone carrying this TCR beta chain has more than one count but fewer than ten. As yet, its antigen is unknown. CDR3 length: 17 residues. CDR1 and CDR2 from the germline V gene are LGHNT and FRNRAP. V lost 3 bases to trimming and J lost 7 bases, with 21 bases between them. With a duration under 2 months, the hyperthyroidism was newly diagnosed in patients aged 18 to 65. The source of the sample is a study of T cells in Graves' hyperthyroidism and ophthalmopathy. There were TCR beta CDR3 regions amplified from RNA transcripts. When the TCR CDR3 underwent first-round RT-PCR, the HTBI primer set was used. In TCRdb, the multiplex PCR reads were re-called with MiXCR into one record per CDR3 protein. Among 350,000 to 400,000 distinct CDR3 sequences, under 15% were seen once, and the ten largest hold approximately 32%. The study, taken as a whole, reports: Blood shared most expanded thyroid clonotypes above 0.001.

Material: blood. The receptor was derived from a woman under 40 with Graves' hyperthyroidism. V gene TRBV12-5 combines with J gene TRBJ2-2; no reliable D call. In nucleotides, the CDR3 is TGTGCTAGTGGTTTTGACCCAAAGACCAGCCCGGGCGGGGAGCTGTTTTTT. Its protein is CASGFDPKTSPGGELFF. Based on the CDR3 plus reference TRBV12-5 and TRBJ2-2, the full variable domain is DARVTQTPRHKVTEMGQEVTMRCQPILGHNTVFWYRQTMMQGLELLAYFRNRAPLDDSGMPKDRFSAEMPDATLATLKIQPSEPRDSAVYFCASGFDPKTSPGGELFFGEGSRLTVL.